The source of this TCR beta chain is a study of tumor-infiltrating lymphocytes in primary liver carcinoma. Germline V gene lookup returns CDR1 MNHNS and CDR2 SASEGT. CDR3 length: 13 residues. The sample holds a few counts of this clonotype. One junction end does not reproduce the germline sequence, and a read error may be involved. The template, 500 ng total RNA, yielded TCR beta cDNA made with a constant-region primer. Amplification in three nested multiplex PCR rounds with slightly modified ARM-PCR gave rise to TCR beta libraries. The first two PCR rounds used TRBV1-TRBV30 primers with a Cbeta primer, 10 cycles each. Using its own MiXCR run on the multiplex PCR reads, TCRdb lists one record per CDR3 protein. The table lists 50,000 to 70,000 distinct CDR3 sequences, less than 85% of them singletons. Without any cell sorting, roughly 20-32 mg of bulk tissue yielded co-extracted RNA and DNA.

Sequenced: liver tumor tissue from sampling region 2. Subset defined: tumor region T2, inferior pole. This TCR was recovered from a middle-aged man with primary liver carcinoma and hepatitis B virus infection. The genes are TRBV6-1 and TRBJ2-1, with a tentative D call TRBD1 (5 bases). The CDR3 loop reads CASRGAGPNEQFF. DNA of the CDR3: TGTGCCAGCAGAGGGGCTGGGCCGAATGAACAGTTCTTC.